This TCR beta chain was observed in a study of cytomegalovirus exposure and HLA in healthy donors. The overall study: From donors who were HLA-typed, an early data release held 81 million or so unique TCRs. Study conclusions and caveats: Highly shared sequence variants in one cluster were likely a sequencing artifact. The study designated about 160 TCR beta chains cytomegalovirus-associated.

The CDR3 loop spans 13 amino acids. Germline CDR1 reads SNHLY; CDR2 reads FYNNEI. V was cut by 4 bases and J by 7 bases, with 11 bases left in between. In regard to this clone: Its target is not known.

PCR employed 60 Vbeta and 13 Jbeta primers. The table came from immunoSEQ multiplex PCR; TCRdb's copy has only in-frame clones and leaves some out. Of about 83,000 clones in the sample, around 81% were seen once. The sequenced sample consisted of PBMCs. The source is a woman aged 25 to 39 in good health and CMV-seronegative. V is TRBV2 and J is TRBJ1-5, with a weak D call TRBD1 (5 bases). CDR3 amino acids: CASSAGPGQPQHF. The CDR3, as DNA: TGTGCCAGCAGTGCAGGGCCTGGGCAGCCCCAGCATTTT.